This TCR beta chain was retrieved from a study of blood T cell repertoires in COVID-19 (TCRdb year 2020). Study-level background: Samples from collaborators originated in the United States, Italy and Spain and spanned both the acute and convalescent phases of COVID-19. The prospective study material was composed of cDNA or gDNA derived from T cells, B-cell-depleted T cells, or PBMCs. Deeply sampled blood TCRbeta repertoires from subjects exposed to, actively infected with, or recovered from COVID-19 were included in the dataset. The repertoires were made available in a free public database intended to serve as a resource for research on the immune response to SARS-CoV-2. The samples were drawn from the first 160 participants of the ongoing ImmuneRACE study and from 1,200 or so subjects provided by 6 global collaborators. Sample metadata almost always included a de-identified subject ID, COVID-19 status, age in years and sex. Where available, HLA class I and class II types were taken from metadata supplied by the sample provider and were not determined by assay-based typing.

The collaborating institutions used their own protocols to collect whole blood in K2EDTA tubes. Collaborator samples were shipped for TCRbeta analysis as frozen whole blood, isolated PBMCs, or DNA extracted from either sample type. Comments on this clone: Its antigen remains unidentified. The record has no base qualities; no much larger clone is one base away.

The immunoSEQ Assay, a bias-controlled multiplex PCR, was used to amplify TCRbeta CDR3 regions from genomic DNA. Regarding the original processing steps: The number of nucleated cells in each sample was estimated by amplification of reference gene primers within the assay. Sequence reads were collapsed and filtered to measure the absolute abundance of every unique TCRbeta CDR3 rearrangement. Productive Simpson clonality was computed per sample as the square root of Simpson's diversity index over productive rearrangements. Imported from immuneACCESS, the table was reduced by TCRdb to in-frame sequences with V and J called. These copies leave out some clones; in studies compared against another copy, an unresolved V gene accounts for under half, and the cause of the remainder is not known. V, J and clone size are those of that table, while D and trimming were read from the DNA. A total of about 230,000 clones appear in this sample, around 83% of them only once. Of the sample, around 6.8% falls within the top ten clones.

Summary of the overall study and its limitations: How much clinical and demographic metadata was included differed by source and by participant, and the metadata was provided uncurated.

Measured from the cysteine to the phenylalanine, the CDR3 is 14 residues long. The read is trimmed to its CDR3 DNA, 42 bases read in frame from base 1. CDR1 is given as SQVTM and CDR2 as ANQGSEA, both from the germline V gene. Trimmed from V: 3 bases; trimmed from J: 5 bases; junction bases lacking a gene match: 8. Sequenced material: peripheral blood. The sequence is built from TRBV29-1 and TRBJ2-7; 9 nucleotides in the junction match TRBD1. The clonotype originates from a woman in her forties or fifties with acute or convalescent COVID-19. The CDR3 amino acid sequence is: CSVDTGQGTNEQYF. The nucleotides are TGCAGCGTTGATACCGGACAGGGGACGAACGAGCAGTACTTC.